This TCR beta chain derives from a study of control samples from healthy donors and cancer patients. Only in-frame clones appear in the TCRdb table, and some are missing; sequencing was by immunoSEQ multiplex PCR. The data show about 95,000 clones, around four fifths seen once. Germline assignment: CDR1 KGHSH and CDR2 LQKENI. The CDR3 has 13 amino acids. Trimming pared 2 bases from V and 1 base from J, leaving 5 bases between. This clonotype was sampled from a man aged 25 to 45 in good health. Input material: blood. This chain uses TRBV18 with TRBJ1-1, with D uncertain. The CDR3 protein is CASSPNGNTEAFF. As DNA, the CDR3 is TGTGCCAGCTCACCAAACGGGAACACTGAAGCTTTCTTT.